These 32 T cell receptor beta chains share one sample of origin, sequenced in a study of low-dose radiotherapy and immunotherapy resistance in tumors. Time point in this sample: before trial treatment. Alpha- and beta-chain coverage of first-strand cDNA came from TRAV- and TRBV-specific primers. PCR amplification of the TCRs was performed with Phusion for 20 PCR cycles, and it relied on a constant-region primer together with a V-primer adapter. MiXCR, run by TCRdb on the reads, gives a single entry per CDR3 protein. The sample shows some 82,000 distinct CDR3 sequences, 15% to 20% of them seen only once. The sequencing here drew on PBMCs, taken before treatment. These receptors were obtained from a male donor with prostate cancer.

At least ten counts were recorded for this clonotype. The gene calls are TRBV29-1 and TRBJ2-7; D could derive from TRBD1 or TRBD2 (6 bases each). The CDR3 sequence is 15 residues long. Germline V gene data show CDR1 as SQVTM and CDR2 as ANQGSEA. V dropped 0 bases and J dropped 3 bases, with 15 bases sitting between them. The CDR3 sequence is CSVEDRRDTLYEQYF. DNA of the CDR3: TGCAGCGTTGAAGATAGGAGGGACACCCTCTACGAGCAGTACTTC.

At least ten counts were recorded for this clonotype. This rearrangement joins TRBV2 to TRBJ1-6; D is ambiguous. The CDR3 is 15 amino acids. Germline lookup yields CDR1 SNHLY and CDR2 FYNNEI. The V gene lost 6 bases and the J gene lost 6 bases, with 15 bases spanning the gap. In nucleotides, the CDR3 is TGTGCCAGCAGGCGTGAGAGACACCCTAATTCACCCCTCCACTTT. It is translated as CASRRERHPNSPLHF. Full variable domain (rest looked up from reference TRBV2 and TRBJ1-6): EPEVTQTPSHQVTQMGQEVILRCVPISNHLYFYWYRQILGQKVEFLVSFYNNEISEKSEIFDDQFSVERPDGSNFTLKIRSTKLEDSAMYFCASRRERHPNSPLHFGNGTRLTVT.

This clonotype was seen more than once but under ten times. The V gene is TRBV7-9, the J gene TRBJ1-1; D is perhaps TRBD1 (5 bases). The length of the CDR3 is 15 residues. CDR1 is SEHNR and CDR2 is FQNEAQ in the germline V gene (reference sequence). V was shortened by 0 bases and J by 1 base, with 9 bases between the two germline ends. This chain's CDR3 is CASSLAGTGNTEAFF. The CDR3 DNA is TGTGCCAGCAGCTTAGCCGGGACGGGGAACACTGAAGCTTTCTTT.

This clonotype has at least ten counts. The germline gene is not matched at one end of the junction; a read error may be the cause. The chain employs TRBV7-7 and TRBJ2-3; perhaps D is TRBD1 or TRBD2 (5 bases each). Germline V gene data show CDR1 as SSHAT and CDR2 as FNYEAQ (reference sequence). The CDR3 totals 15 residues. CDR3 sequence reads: CASSLMGREGDTQYF. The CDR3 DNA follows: TGTGCTAGCAGCTTAATGGGGCGTGAGGGAGATACGCAGTATTTT.

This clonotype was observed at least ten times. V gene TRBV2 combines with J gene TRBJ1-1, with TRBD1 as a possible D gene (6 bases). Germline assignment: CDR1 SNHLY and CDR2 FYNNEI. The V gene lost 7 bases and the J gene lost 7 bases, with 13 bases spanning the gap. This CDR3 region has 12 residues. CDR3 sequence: CASTGVAVEAFF. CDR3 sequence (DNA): TGTGCCAGCACAGGGGTGGCAGTTGAAGCTTTCTTT.

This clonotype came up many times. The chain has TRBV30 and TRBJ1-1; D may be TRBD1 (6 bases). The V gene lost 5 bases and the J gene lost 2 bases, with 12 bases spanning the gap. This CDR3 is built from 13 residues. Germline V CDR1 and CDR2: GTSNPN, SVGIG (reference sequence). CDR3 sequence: CAWGRGPNTEAFF. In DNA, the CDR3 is TGTGCCTGGGGCAGGGGCCCAAACACTGAAGCTTTCTTT.

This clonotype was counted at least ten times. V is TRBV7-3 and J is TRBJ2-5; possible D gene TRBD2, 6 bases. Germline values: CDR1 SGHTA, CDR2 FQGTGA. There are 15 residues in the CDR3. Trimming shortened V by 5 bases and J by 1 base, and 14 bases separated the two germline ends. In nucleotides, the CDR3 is TGTGCCAGCAGCCCCGCGGGGAGTTTCCAAGAGACCCAGTACTTC. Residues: CASSPAGSFQETQYF.

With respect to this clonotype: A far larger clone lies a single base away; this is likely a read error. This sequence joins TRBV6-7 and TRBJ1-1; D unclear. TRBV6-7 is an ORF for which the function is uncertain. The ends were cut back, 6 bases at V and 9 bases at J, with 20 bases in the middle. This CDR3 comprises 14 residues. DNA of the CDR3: TGTGCCAGCAGAACCGGGCCCCGAACCGCTAAAGCTTTCTTT. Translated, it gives CASRTGPRTAKAFF.

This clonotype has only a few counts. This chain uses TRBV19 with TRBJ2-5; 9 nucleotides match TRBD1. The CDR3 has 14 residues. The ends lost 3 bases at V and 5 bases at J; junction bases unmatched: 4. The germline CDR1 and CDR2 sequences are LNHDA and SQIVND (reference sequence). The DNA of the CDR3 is TGTGCCAGTAGTATGACAGGGGGTAAGGAGACCCAGTACTTC. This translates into CASSMTGGKETQYF.

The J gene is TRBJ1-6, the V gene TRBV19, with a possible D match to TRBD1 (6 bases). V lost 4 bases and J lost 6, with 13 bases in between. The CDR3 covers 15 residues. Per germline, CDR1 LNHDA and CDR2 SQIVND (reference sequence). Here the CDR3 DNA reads TGTGCCAGTAGTACCGAAACAGGGCGTAATTCACCCCTCCACTTT. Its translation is CASSTETGRNSPLHF.

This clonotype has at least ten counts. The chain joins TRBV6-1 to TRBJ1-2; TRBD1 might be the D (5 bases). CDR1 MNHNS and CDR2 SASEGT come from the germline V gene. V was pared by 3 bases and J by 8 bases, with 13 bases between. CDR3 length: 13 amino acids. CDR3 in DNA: TGTGCCAGCAGTGAGGGACTGATTGGAGGCTACACCTTC. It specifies CASSEGLIGGYTF.

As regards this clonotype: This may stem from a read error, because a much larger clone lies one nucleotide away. The CDR3 sequence: CSAPRVRKGTDTQYF. CDR3 DNA: TGCAGTGCTCCGAGGGTGAGGAAAGGGACAGATACGCAGTATTTT. The genes are TRBV20-1 and TRBJ2-3, with TRBD2 as a possible D gene (5 bases). Trimming cost V 5 bases and J 3 bases, with 18 bases left between them. The CDR3 consists of 15 residues. The germline gives CDR1 DFQATT, CDR2 SNEGSKA (reference sequence).

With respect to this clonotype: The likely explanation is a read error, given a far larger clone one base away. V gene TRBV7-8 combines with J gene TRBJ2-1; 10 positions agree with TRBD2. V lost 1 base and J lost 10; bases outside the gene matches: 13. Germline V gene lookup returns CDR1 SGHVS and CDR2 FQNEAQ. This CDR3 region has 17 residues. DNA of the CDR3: TGTGCCAGCAGCTTAGGCCGGACTAGCGGCCTCTCCTACGAGCAGTTCTTC. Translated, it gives CASSLGRTSGLSYEQFF. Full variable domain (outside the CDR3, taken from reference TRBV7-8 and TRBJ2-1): GAGVSQSPRYKVAKRGQDVALRCDPISGHVSLFWYQQALGQGPEFLTYFQNEAQLDKSGLPSDRFFAERPEGSVSTLKIQRTQQEDSAVYLCASSLGRTSGLSYEQFFGPGTRLTVL.

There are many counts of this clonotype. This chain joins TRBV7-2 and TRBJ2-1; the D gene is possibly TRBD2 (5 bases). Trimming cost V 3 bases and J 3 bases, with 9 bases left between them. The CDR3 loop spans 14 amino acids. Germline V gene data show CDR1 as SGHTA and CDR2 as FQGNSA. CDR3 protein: CASSLGVVYNEQFF. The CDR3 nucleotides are TGTGCCAGCAGCTTGGGAGTTGTCTACAATGAGCAGTTCTTC.

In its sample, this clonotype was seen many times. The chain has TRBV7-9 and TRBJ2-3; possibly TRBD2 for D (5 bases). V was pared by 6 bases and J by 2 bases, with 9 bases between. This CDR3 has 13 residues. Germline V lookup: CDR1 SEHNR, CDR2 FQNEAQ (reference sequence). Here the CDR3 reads CASSRTVTDTQYF. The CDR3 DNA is TGTGCCAGCAGTAGGACTGTCACAGATACGCAGTATTTT.

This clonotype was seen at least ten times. DNA of the CDR3: TGTGCCTGGAGTTACGGGAGGGGGGAAGATACGCAGTATTTT. As protein: CAWSYGRGEDTQYF. The rearrangement uses TRBV30 and TRBJ2-3, with 8 bases that match TRBD2. Germline V gene lookup returns CDR1 GTSNPN and CDR2 SVGIG (reference sequence). CDR3 length: 14 amino acids. V lost 2 bases, J lost 5 bases, and 6 bases stayed unmatched.

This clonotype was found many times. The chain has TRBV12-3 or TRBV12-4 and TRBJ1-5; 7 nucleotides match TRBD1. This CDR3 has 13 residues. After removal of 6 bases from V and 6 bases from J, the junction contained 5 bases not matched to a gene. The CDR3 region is CASSGQGVQPQHF. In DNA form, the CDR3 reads TGTGCCAGCAGCGGCCAGGGGGTTCAGCCCCAGCATTTT.

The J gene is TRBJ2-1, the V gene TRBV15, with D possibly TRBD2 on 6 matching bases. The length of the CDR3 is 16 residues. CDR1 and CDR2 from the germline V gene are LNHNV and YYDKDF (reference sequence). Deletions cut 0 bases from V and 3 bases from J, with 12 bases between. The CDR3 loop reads CATSRDRDGGYNEQFF. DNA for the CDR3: TGTGCCACCAGCAGAGATCGAGACGGGGGCTACAATGAGCAGTTCTTC.

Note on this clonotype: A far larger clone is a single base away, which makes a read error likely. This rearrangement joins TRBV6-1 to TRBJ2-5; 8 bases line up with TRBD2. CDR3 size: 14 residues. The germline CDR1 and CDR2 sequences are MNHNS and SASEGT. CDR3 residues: CASSTTGGPETQHF. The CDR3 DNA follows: TGCGCCAGCAGTACGACGGGAGGGCCAGAGACCCAGCACTTC.

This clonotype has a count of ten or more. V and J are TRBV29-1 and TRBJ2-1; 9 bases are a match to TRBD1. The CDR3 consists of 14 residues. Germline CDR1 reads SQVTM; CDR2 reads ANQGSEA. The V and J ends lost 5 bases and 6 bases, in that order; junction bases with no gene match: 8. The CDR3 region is CSVQGTGFANEQFF. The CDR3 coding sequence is TGCAGCGTTCAGGGGACAGGGTTTGCCAATGAGCAGTTCTTC.

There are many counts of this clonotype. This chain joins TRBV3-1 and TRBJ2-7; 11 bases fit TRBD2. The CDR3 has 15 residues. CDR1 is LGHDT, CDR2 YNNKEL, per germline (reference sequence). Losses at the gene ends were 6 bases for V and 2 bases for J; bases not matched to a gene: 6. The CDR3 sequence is CASSSYSGRAYEQYF. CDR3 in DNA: TGTGCCAGCAGTTCCTATAGCGGGAGGGCCTACGAGCAGTACTTC.

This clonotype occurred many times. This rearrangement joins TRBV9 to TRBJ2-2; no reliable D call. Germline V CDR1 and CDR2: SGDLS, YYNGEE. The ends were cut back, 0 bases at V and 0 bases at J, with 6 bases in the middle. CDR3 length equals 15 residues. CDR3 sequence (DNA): TGTGCCAGCAGCGTAGGCAGTACGAACACCGGGGAGCTGTTTTTT. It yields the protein CASSVGSTNTGELFF.

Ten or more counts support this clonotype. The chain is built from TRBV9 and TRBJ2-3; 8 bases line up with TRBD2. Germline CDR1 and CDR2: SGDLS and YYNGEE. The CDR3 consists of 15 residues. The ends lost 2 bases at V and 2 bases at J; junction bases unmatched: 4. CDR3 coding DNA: TGTGCCAGCAGCGTTAGCGGGACACCCACAGATACGCAGTATTTT. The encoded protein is CASSVSGTPTDTQYF.

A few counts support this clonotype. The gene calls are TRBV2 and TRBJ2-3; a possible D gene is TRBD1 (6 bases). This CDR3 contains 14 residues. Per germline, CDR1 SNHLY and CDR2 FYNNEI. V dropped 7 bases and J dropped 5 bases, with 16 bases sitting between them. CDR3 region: CASMGRGALDTQYF. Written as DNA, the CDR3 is TGTGCCAGCATGGGCAGGGGAGCCCTAGATACGCAGTATTTT.

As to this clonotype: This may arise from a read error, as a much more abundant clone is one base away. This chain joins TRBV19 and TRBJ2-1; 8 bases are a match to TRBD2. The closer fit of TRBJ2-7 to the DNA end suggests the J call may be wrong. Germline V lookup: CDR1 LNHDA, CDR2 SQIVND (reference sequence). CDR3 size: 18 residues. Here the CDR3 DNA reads TGTGCCAGTAGTATTGCCGGGGTTAGCGGGGTTCTAGTCAATGAGCAGTACTTC. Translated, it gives CASSIAGVSGVLVNEQYF.

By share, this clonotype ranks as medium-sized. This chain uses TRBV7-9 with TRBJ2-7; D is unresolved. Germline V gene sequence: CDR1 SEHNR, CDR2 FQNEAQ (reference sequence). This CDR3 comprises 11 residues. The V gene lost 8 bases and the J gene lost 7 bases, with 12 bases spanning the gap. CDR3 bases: TGTGCCAGCGCCCGAGTCGAGGAGCAGTACTTC. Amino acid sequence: CASARVEEQYF. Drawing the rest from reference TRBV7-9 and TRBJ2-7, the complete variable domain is DTGVSQNPRHKITKRGQNVTFRCDPISEHNRLYWYRQTLGQGPEFLTYFQNEAQLEKSRLLSDRFSAERPKGSFSTLEIQRTEQGDSAMYLCASARVEEQYFGPGTRLTVT.

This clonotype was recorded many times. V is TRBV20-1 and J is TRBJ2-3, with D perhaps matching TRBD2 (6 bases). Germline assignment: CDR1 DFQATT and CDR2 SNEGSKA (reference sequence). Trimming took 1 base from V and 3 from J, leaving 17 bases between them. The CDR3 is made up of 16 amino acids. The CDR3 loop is CSARGSRAGRTDTQYF. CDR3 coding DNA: TGCAGTGCTAGAGGGTCGCGCGCGGGAAGGACAGATACGCAGTATTTT.

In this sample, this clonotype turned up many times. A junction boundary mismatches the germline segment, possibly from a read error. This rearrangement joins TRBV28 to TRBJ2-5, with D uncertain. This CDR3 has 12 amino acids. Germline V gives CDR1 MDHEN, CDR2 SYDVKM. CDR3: CASSPPSRQFHF. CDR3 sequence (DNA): TGTGCCAGCAGTCCTCCCAGCCGACAATTCCACTTC.

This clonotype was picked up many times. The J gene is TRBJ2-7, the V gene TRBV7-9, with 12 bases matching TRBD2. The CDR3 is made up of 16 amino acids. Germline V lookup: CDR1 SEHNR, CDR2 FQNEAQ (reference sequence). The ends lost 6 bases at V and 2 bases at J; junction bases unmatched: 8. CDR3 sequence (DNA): TGTGCCAGCAGTCCGCTGACTAGCGGGAGTCCCTACGAGCAGTACTTC. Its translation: CASSPLTSGSPYEQYF.

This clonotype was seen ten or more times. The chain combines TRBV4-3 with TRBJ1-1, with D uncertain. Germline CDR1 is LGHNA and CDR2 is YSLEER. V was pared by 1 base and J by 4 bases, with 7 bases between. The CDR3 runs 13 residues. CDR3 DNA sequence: TGCGCCAGCAGCCAAGTCGACGGCACTGAAGCTTTCTTT. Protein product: CASSQVDGTEAFF.

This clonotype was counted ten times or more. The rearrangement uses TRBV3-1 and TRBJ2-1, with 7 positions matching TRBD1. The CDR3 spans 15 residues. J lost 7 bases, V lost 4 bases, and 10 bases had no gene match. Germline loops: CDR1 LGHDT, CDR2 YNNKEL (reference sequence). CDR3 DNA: TGTGCCAGCAGCCCGAGGGGGCTCGCTAGAAATGAGCAGTTCTTC. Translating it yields CASSPRGLARNEQFF.

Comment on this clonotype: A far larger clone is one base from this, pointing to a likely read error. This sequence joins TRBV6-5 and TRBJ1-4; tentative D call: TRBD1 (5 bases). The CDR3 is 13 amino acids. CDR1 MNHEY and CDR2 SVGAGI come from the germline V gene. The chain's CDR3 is CASTRDSSEKRFF. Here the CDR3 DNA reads TGTGCCAGCACCAGGGACTCGTCTGAAAAACGGTTTTTT.